The rows below give T cell receptor beta chains drawn from one sample of a study of CD8+ T cells in alopecia areata. The table came from immunoSEQ multiplex PCR; TCRdb's copy has only in-frame clones and leaves some out. The sample includes around 290,000 clones, roughly 64% of them seen just once. The sequenced sample was CD4+ T cells sorted from blood, obtained at week 24, from a patient treated with tofacitinib. These receptors were collected from a human donor with alopecia areata. CDR3s include the opening cysteine and the closing phenylalanine or tryptophan. D genes are given only for firm matches. Rows may omit the clone size; those that give it use once, few, many or a size class.

TRBJ2-5	-	TRBV6-5	TRBD1	TGTGCCAGCAGTCTCACCGGGACAGGGTGGGAGACCCAGTACTTC	CASSLTGTGWETQYF
TRBJ2-5	-	TRBV5-1	TRBD2	TGCGCCAGCAGTGAGGGGCTAGCGGGTTTCCAAGAGACCCAGTACTTC	CASSEGLAGFQETQYF
TRBJ2-2	-	TRBV4-1	-	TGCGCCAGCAGCCAAGAAACCCTAGTGGGCACCGGGGAGCTGTTTTTT	CASSQETLVGTGELFF
TRBJ2-7	few	TRBV4-1	TRBD1	TGCGCCAGCAGCCCTGGGGCGCGGACAGGGACATACGAGCAGTACTTC	CASSPGARTGTYEQYF
TRBJ2-1	-	TRBV6-5	-	TGTGCCAGCAGCCGGGGGTCTAGCTCCTACAATGAGCAGTTCTTC	CASSRGSSSYNEQFF
TRBJ1-5	-	TRBV7-2	-	TGTGCCAGCAGAAAGACAGTCTATAGCAATCAGCCCCAGCATTTT	CASRKTVYSNQPQHF
TRBJ2-5	-	TRBV4-1	-	TGCGCCAGCAGCCAAGATAGAGTTGGGGAGACCCAGTACTTC	CASSQDRVGETQYF
TRBJ1-1	many	TRBV18	TRBD1	TGTGCCAGTTTACAGGGGTTGAACACTGAAGCTTTCTTT	CASLQGLNTEAFF
TRBJ2-1	-	TRBV7-2	TRBD2	TGTGCCAGCAGCTTACTCGCGGGGGACTACAATGAGCAGTTCTTC	CASSLLAGDYNEQFF
TRBJ2-3	-	TRBV10-3	-	TGTGCCATCAGCCCCGATGGCGATACGCAGTATTTT	CAISPDGDTQYF
TRBJ2-1	-	TRBV14	TRBD2	TGTGCCAGCAGCCCCACTAGCGGGGGGGCCTCTGAGCAGTTCTTC	CASSPTSGGASEQFF
TRBJ2-7	-	TRBV5-1	TRBD1	TGCGCCAGCAGCTTGAGGGGGCTCTACGAGCAGTACTTC	CASSLRGLYEQYF
TRBJ1-2	few	TRBV23-1	-	TGCGCCAGCAGTCAATCAGTTCGGGGCTACACCTTC	CASSQSVRGYTF
TRBJ1-2	-	TRBV30	TRBD1	TGTGCCTGGGACCCAGGTAGAACGACAGGGACTAACTATGGCTACACCTTC	CAWDPGRTTGTNYGYTF
TRBJ2-5	-	TRBV14	-	TGTGCCAGCAGCCGCGGGCGAGAAGAGACCCAGTACTTC	CASSRGREETQYF
TRBJ1-2	-	TRBV5-1	TRBD1	TGCGCCAGCAGCGCAGGACAGGATAATGGCTACACCTTC	CASSAGQDNGYTF
TRBJ1-1	-	TRBV29-1	TRBD1	TGCAGCGCCGGACAGGGTTTGAACACTGAAGCTTTCTTT	CSAGQGLNTEAFF
TRBJ2-2	-	TRBV11-3	TRBD1	TGTGCCAGCAGCTTATGGACAGGACAGAACACCGGGGAGCTGTTTTTT	CASSLWTGQNTGELFF
TRBJ2-1	medium-sized	TRBV4-1	-	TGCGCCAGCAGCCACACAGCTGAGCAGTTCTTC	CASSHTAEQFF
TRBJ2-2	once	TRBV2	-	TGTGCCAGCAGTGACCCACAGCTCACCGGGGAGCTGTTTTTT	CASSDPQLTGELFF
TRBJ2-3	-	TRBV4-1	TRBD2	TGCGCCAGCAGCCAAGATTCAGGGCGGGGGGGCCAGGATACGCAGTATTTT	CASSQDSGRGGQDTQYF
TRBJ2-5	-	TRBV30	TRBD2	TGTGCCTGGAGGGAGCGGGGGCTGAGGACCCAGTACTTC	CAWRERGLRTQYF
TRBJ2-2	few	TRBV30	TRBD1	TGTGCCTGGAGTGGGACAGGGCAAGGGGAGCTGTTTTTT	CAWSGTGQGELFF
TRBJ1-1	few	TRBV30	-	TGTGCCTGGAGTGTACATGGGGGAGTCTCTACTGAAGCTTTCTTT	CAWSVHGGVSTEAFF
TRBJ2-5	-	TRBV4-1	TRBD1	TGCGCCAGCAGCCAAGACCCAGGGGGCACTTACTTAGAGACCCAGTACTTC	CASSQDPGGTYLETQYF
TRBJ1-1	few	TRBV29-1	-	TGCAGCGTTGAAGACATGACAGGTTCGAGAACTTTCTTT	CSVEDMTGSRTFF
TRBJ2-2	-	TRBV19	-	TGTGCCAGTAGTATGGCCGGGACAATGAACACCGGGGAGCTGTTTTTT	CASSMAGTMNTGELFF
TRBJ1-2	-	TRBV30	-	TGTGCCTGGAGCCGGGACTTCTCGAACTATGGCTACACCTTC	CAWSRDFSNYGYTF
TRBJ2-7	-	TRBV29-1	-	TGCAGCGTTGATCTGGGTTCGAGCGAGCAGTACTTC	CSVDLGSSEQYF
TRBJ2-7	few	TRBV29-1	TRBD2	TGCAGCGCGTCAGGAGCGGGGGCCTACGAGCAGTACTTC	CSASGAGAYEQYF
TRBJ2-7	-	TRBV28	-	TGTGCCAGCAGTCAACCCTCGGGAGCCTACGAGCAGTACTTC	CASSQPSGAYEQYF
TRBJ1-1	few	TRBV4-1	-	TGCGCCAGCAGCCAAGAAACTGCGAACACTGAAGCTTTCTTT	CASSQETANTEAFF
TRBJ2-1	-	TRBV30	-	TGTGCCTGGACTGAAGGGGGGGCGAGTGAGCAGTTCTTC	CAWTEGGASEQFF
TRBJ2-4	-	TRBV9	TRBD1	TGTGCCAGCAGCGGATTGGGACAGGGGGGAAACATTCAGTACTTC	CASSGLGQGGNIQYF
TRBJ2-7	-	TRBV6-5	TRBD1	TGTGCCAGCAGACCGGACAGGGGGGGGTACGAGCAGTACTTC	CASRPDRGGYEQYF
TRBJ2-1	-	TRBV10-3	-	TGTGCCATCAGTGACTACAATGAGCAGTTCTTC	CAISDYNEQFF
TRBJ1-2	-	TRBV27	TRBD1	TGTGCCAGCAGCCCACAGGGGAGGGTCTATGGCTACACCTTC	CASSPQGRVYGYTF
TRBJ2-7	-	TRBV4-1	-	TGCGCCAGCAGCCAAGACAGGGGTTACTACGAGCAGTACTTC	CASSQDRGYYEQYF
TRBJ1-2	-	TRBV7-2	-	TGTGCCAGCAGCTTAGCACAGGCAAACTATGGCTACACCTTC	CASSLAQANYGYTF
TRBJ1-1	once	TRBV30	-	TGTGCCTGGTGGTACCCGAAAAACACTGAAGCTTTCTTT	CAWWYPKNTEAFF
TRBJ2-2	-	TRBV29-1	-	TGCAGCGTTGGCACCGGGGAGCTGTTTTTT	CSVGTGELFF
TRBJ1-6	-	TRBV10-3	TRBD1	TGTGCCATCAGCCAGGGACGACAGGGAGGGAATAATTCACCCCTCCACTTT	CAISQGRQGGNNSPLHF
TRBJ2-1	-	TRBV5-6	TRBD1	TGTGCCAGCAGCTTGGCCGGACAGGGGTCCAATGAGCAGTTCTTC	CASSLAGQGSNEQFF
TRBJ2-5	few	TRBV5-4	TRBD1	TGTGCCAGCATGGATGATAGGGACAGCCTTAAAGAGACCCAGTACTTC	CASMDDRDSLKETQYF
TRBJ2-3	-	TRBV15	-	TGTGCCACCAGCGCTAACCGCCCTAAGACTAGCACAGATACGCAGTATTTT	CATSANRPKTSTDTQYF
TRBJ1-6	-	TRBV5-6	TRBD1	TGTGCCAGCAGCTTGAGGACAGGGGGAGGTTCACCCCTCCACTTT	CASSLRTGGGSPLHF
TRBJ2-6	once	TRBV6-5	-	TGTGCCTGTAATTCCGGCAACGTCCTGACTTTC	CACNSGNVLTF
TRBJ2-7	-	TRBV11-1	-	TGTGCCAGCAGCTTAGAACGCTCGACCTACGAGCAGTACTTC	CASSLERSTYEQYF
TRBJ1-5	few	TRBV5-6	-	TGTGCCAGCAGCTTAGGTGATCAGCCCCAGCATTTT	CASSLGDQPQHF
TRBJ2-3	medium-sized	TRBV7-2	TRBD2	TGTGCCAGCAGCTTTCTTACTAGCGGGGGGAGGGCAGATACGCAGTATTTT	CASSFLTSGGRADTQYF
TRBJ2-3	-	TRBV29-1	-	TGCAGCGTACCGTATAACGGGGCCGTCAGCACAGATACGCAGTATTTT	CSVPYNGAVSTDTQYF
TRBJ2-7	-	TRBV28	-	TGTGCCAGCAGTCCGGGACTCCCTTCCTACGAGCAGTACTTC	CASSPGLPSYEQYF
TRBJ2-1	-	TRBV30	-	TGTGCTTCCGGACCCGGGGGCTTTACCTACAATGAGCAGTTCTTC	CASGPGGFTYNEQFF